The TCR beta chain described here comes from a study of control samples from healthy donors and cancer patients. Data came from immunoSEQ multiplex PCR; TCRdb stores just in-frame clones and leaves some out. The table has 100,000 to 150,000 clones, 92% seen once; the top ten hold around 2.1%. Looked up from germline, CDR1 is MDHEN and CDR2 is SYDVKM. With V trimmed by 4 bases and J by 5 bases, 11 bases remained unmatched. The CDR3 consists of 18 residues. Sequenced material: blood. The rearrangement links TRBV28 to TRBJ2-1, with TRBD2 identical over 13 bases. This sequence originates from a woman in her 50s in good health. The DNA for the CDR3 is TGTGCCAGCAGTTCCCACACCTCGGGACTAGCGGGGAACAATGAGCAGTTCTTC. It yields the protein CASSSHTSGLAGNNEQFF.